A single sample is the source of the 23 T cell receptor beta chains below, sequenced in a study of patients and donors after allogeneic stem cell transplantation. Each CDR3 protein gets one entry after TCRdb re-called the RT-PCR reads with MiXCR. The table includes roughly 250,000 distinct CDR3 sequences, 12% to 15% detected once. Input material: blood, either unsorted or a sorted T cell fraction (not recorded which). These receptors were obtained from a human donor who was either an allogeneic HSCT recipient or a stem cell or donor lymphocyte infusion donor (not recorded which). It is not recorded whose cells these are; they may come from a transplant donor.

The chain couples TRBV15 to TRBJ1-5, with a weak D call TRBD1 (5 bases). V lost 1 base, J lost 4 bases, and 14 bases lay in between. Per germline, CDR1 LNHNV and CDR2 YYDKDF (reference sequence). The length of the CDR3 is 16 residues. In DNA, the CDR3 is TGTGCCACCAGCAGAGGGGGACCGCTATTAAATCAGCCCCAGCATTTT. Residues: CATSRGGPLLNQPQHF.

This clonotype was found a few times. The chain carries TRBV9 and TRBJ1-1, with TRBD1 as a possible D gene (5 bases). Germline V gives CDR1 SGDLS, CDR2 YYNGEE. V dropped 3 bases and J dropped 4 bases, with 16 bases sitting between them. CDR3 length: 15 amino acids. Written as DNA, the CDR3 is TGTGCCAGCAGCGAAGGGACGGCCCTGGGCACTGAAGCTTTCTTT. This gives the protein CASSEGTALGTEAFF.

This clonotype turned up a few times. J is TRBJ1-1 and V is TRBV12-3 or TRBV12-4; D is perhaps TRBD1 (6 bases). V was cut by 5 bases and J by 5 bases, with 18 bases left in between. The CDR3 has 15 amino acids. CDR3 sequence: CASSPPRGFATEAFF. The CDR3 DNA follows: TGTGCCAGCAGTCCTCCCAGGGGTTTTGCTACTGAAGCTTTCTTT.

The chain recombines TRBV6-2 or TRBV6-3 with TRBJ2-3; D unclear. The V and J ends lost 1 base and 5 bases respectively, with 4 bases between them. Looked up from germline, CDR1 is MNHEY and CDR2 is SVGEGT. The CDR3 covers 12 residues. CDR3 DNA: TGTGCCAGCAGTTACTTGGTAGATACGCAGTATTTT. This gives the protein CASSYLVDTQYF.

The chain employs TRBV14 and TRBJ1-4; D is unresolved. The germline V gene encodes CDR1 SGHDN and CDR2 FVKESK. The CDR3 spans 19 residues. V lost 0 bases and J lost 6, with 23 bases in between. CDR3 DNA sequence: TGTGCCAGCAGCCAAGAACGGTGGGCAGCCATACGACGTGATGAAAAACTGTTTTTT. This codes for CASSQERWAAIRRDEKLFF. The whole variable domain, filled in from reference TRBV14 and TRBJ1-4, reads EAGVTQFPSHSVIEKGQTVTLRCDPISGHDNLYWYRRVMGKEIKFLLHFVKESKQDESGMPNNRFLAERTGGTYSTLKVQPAELEDSGVYFCASSQERWAAIRRDEKLFFGSGTQLSVL.

CDR3 DNA sequence: TGCAGCGTTGATCTTGGACTAGCTGAGACCCAGTACTTC. Encoded protein: CSVDLGLAETQYF. The chain links TRBV29-1 to TRBJ2-5; TRBD2 agrees at 8 bases. V lost 3 bases, J lost 5 bases, and 5 bases stayed unmatched. CDR3 size: 13 residues. CDR1 SQVTM and CDR2 ANQGSEA come from the germline V gene.

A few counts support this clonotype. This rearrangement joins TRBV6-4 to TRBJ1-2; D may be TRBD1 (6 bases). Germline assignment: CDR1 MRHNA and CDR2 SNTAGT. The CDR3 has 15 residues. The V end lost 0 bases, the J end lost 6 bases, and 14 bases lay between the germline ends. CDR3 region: CASSDSSGGGHGYTF. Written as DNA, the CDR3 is TGTGCCAGCAGTGACTCGTCTGGGGGCGGTCATGGCTACACCTTC.

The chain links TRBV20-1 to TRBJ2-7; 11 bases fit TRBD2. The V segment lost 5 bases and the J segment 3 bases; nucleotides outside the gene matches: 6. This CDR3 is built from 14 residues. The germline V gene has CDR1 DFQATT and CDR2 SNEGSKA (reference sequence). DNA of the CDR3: TGCAGTGCTCCCACTAGCGGGGGAGTCTACGAGCAGTACTTC. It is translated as CSAPTSGGVYEQYF.

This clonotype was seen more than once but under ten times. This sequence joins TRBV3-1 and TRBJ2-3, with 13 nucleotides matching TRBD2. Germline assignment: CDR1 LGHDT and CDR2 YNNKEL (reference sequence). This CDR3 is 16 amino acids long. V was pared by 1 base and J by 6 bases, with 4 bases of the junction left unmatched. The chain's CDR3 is CASSQGLAGGRDTQYF. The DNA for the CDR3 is TGTGCCAGCAGCCAAGGACTAGCGGGAGGCCGGGATACGCAGTATTTT.

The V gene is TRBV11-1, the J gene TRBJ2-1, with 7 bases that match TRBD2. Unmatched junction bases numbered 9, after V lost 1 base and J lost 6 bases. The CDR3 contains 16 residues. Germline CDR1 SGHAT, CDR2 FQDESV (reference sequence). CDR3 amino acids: CASSLEAGTYGNEQFF. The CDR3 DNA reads TGTGCCAGCAGCTTAGAAGCGGGGACGTATGGCAATGAGCAGTTCTTC.

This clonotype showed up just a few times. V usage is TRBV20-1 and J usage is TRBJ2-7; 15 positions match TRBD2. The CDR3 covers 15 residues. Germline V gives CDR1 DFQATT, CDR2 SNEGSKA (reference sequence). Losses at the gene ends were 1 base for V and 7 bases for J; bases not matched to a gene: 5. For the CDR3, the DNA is TGCAGTGCTAGAGCAGGACTAGCGGGGGGGCGTGAGCAGTACTTC. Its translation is CSARAGLAGGREQYF.

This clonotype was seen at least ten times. CDR3 DNA sequence: TGTGCCAGCAGGCCCGGGGGAATCTATAATTCACCCCTCCACTTT. The encoded protein is CASRPGGIYNSPLHF. The chain carries TRBV12-3 or TRBV12-4 and TRBJ1-6, with D possibly being TRBD1 (5 bases). Trimming stripped 6 bases from V and 3 bases from J, with 12 bases between. There are 15 residues in the CDR3.

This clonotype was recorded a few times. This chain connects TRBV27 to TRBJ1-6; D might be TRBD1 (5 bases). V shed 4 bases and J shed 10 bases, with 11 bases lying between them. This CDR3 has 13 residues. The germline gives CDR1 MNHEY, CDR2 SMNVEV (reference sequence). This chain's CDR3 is CASSSKGWSPLHF. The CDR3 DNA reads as TGTGCCAGCAGTTCGAAGGGGTGGTCACCCCTCCACTTT.

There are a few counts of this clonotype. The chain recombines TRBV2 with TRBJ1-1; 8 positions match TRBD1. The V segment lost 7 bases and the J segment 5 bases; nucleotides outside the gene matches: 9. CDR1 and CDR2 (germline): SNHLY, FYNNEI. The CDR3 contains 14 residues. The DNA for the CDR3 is TGTGCCAGCACCTTAGACAGGGGACGGACTGAAGCTTTCTTT. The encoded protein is CASTLDRGRTEAFF.

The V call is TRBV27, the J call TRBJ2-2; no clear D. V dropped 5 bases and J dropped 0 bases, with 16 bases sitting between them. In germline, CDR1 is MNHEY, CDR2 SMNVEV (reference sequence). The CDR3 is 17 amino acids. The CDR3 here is CASSQTLFGTNTGELFF. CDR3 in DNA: TGTGCCAGCAGTCAAACCCTGTTCGGAACGAACACCGGGGAGCTGTTTTTT.

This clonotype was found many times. The CDR3 nucleotides read TGTGCCAGCAGCCCCGAGGACATTAGCTCCTACGAGCAGTACTTC. Its protein product is CASSPEDISSYEQYF. The chain recombines TRBV28 with TRBJ2-7, with a weak D call TRBD1 (5 bases). The CDR3 is 15 residues long. Germline V gives CDR1 MDHEN, CDR2 SYDVKM. Trimming cost V 6 bases and J 0 bases, with 15 bases left between them.

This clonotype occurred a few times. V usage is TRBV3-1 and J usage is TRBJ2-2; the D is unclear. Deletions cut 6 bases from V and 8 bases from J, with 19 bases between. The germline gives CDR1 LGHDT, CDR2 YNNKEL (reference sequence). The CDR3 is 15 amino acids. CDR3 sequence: CASRLGFGAKGELFF. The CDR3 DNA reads TGTGCCAGCAGATTGGGGTTCGGAGCCAAAGGGGAGCTGTTTTTT.

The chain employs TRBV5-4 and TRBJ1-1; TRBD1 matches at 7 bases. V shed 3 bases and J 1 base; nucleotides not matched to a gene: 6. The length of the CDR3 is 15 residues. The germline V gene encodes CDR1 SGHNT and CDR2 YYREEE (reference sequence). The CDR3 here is CASSSGQIGNTEAFF. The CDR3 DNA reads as TGTGCCAGCAGCTCGGGACAGATAGGGAACACTGAAGCTTTCTTT.

CDR3 loop: CAWSEEGEKLFF. The CDR3 nucleotides read TGTGCCTGGAGTGAGGAGGGGGAAAAACTGTTTTTT. The gene calls are TRBV30 and TRBJ1-4; D might be TRBD1 (5 bases). CDR3 size: 12 residues. Germline V gene lookup returns CDR1 GTSNPN and CDR2 SVGIG (reference sequence). V was clipped by 1 base and J by 8 bases, with 8 bases between them.

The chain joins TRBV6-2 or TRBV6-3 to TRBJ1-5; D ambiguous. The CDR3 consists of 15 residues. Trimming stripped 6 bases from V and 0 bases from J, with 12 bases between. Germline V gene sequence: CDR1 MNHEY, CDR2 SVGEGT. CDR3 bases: TGTGCCAGCAGCCTTACAGCTTATAGCAATCAGCCCCAGCATTTT. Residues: CASSLTAYSNQPQHF.

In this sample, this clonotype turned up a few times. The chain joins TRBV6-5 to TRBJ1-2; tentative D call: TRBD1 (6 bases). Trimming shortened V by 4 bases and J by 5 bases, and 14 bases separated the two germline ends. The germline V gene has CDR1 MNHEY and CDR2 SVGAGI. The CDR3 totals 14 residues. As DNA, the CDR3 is TGTGCCAGCAGTTCCCTCGGGGGGCCATATGGCTACACCTTC. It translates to CASSSLGGPYGYTF.

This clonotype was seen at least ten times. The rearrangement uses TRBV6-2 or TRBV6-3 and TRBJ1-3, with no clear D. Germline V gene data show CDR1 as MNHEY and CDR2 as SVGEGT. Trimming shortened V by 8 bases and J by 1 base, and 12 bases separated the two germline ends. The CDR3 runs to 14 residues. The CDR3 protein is CASGAGFSGNTIYF. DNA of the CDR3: TGTGCCAGCGGCGCGGGGTTTTCTGGAAACACCATATATTTT.

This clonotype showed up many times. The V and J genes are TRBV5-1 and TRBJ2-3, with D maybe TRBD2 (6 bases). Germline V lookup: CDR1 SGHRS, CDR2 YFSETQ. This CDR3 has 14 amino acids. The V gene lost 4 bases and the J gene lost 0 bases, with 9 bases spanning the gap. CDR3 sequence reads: CASSVRESTDTQYF. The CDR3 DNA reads TGCGCCAGCAGCGTCCGGGAGAGCACAGATACGCAGTATTTT.